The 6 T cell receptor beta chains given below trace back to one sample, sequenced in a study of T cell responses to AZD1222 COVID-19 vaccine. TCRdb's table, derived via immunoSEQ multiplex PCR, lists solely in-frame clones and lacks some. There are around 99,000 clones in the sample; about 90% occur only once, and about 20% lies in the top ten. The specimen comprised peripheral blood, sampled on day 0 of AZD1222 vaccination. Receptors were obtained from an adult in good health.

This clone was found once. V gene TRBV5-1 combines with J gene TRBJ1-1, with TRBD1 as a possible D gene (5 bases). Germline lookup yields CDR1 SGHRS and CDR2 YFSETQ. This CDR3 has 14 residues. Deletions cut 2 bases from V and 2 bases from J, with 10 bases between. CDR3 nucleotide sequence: TGCGCCAGCAGCTTACAGGTGACTAACACTGAAGCTTTCTTT. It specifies CASSLQVTNTEAFF.

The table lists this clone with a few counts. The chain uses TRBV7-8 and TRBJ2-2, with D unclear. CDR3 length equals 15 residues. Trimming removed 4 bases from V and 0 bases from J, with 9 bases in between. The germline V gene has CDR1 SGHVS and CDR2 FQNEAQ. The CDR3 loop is CASSSVNSNTGELFF. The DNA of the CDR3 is TGTGCCAGCAGCTCGGTAAATTCGAACACCGGGGAGCTGTTTTTT.

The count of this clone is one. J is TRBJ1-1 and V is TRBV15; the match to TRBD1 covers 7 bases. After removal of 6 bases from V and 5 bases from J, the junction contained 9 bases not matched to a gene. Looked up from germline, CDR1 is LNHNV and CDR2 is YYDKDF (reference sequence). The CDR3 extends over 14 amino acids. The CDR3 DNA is TGTGCCACCAGAGACTACAGGGGTTTAACTGAAGCTTTCTTT. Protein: CATRDYRGLTEAFF.

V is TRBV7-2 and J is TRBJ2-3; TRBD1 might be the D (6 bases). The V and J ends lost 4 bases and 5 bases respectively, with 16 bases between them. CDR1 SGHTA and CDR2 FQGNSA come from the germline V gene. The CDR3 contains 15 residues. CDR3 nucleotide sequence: TGTGCCAGCAGCTCCCAGGGGCGATCGGAAGATACGCAGTATTTT. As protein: CASSSQGRSEDTQYF.

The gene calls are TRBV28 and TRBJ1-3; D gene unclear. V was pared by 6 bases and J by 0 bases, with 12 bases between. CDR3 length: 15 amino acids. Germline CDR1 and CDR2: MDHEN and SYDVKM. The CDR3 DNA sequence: TGTGCCAGCAGCTCGAGCCTTAGCTCTGGAAACACCATATATTTT. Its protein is CASSSSLSSGNTIYF.

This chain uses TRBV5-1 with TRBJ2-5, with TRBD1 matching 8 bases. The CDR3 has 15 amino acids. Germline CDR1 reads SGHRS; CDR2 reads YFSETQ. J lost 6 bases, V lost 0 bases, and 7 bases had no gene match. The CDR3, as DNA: TGCGCCAGCAGCTTGGCAGGGGGCTGGGGAAAGACCCAGTACTTC. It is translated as CASSLAGGWGKTQYF.